These T cell receptor beta chains were read from a single sample in a study of T cell responses to AZD1222 COVID-19 vaccine. The table came from immunoSEQ multiplex PCR; TCRdb's copy has only in-frame clones and leaves some out. The sample has around 180,000 clones; over 80% are singletons. The sequencing here drew on peripheral blood, taken on day 0 of AZD1222 vaccination. The source of these receptors is an adult in good health. CDR3s include the opening cysteine and the closing phenylalanine or tryptophan. D genes are given only for firm matches. Size tells how often a clone was seen (once, few, many) or the class of an expanded clone, and some rows leave it out.

D	V	J	size	CDR3	DNA
.	TRBV7-9	TRBJ2-1	.	CASVGGNEQFF	TGTGCCAGCGTGGGCGGCAATGAGCAGTTCTTC
.	TRBV12-2	TRBJ2-2	once	CASRLETGTHKPPRTNTGELFF	TGTGCAAGTCGCTTAGAAACCGGGACACACAAACCCCCAAGAACGAACACCGGGGAGCTGTTTTTT
TRBD1	TRBV5-6	TRBJ1-6	.	CASSLGTEYNSPLHF	TGTGCCAGCAGCCTGGGGACAGAGTATAATTCACCCCTCCACTTT
.	TRBV28	TRBJ1-4	.	CASSSRHESLEKLFF	TGTGCCAGCAGTTCACGACATGAGTCCCTGGAAAAACTGTTTTTT
.	TRBV11-1	TRBJ2-5	.	CASSLGHSIQETQYF	TGTGCCAGCAGCTTAGGGCACTCGATCCAAGAGACCCAGTACTTC
.	TRBV2	TRBJ2-5	.	CASRKEARSQETQYF	TGTGCCAGCAGGAAAGAGGCCAGGTCCCAAGAGACCCAGTACTTC
TRBD1	TRBV28	TRBJ1-5	.	CATLQGVGNQPQHF	TGTGCCACCCTGCAGGGGGTTGGCAATCAGCCCCAGCATTTT
.	TRBV12-5	TRBJ1-1	once	CASGLLGYTNTEAFF	TGTGCTAGTGGTTTATTAGGGTATACGAACACTGAAGCTTTCTTT
.	TRBV29-1	TRBJ1-2	.	CSVVGGKGYTF	TGCAGCGTTGTAGGGGGGAAGGGCTACACCTTC
.	TRBV19	TRBJ2-2	.	CASSPSGRTGELFF	TGTGCCAGTAGCCCCAGCGGGCGCACCGGGGAGCTGTTTTTT
TRBD1	TRBV9	TRBJ1-2	.	CASKGQGDYGYTF	TGTGCCAGCAAGGGACAGGGGGATTATGGCTACACCTTC
TRBD1	TRBV29-1	TRBJ2-4	.	CSVETGVNIQYF	TGCAGCGTTGAGACAGGGGTAAACATTCAGTACTTC
.	TRBV4-3	TRBJ1-2	.	CASSQEWTPADGYTF	TGCGCCAGCAGCCAAGAGTGGACGCCCGCGGATGGCTACACCTTC
.	TRBV10-1	TRBJ1-5	.	CASSDGGSYSNQPQHF	TGCGCCAGCAGTGACGGGGGGAGCTATAGCAATCAGCCCCAGCATTTT
.	TRBV2	TRBJ2-2	.	CASSVGSSGRLTGELFF	TGTGCCAGCAGTGTTGGGTCGTCGGGACGGCTCACCGGGGAGCTGTTTTTT
.	TRBV6-2/TRBV6-3	TRBJ1-6	.	CASSRQPFTGFRDSPLHF	TGTGCCAGCAGCCGACAACCCTTCACGGGCTTTCGGGATTCACCCCTCCACTTT
.	TRBV28	TRBJ1-3	.	CASNRGNTIYF	TGTGCCAGCAACAGGGGAAACACCATATATTTT
.	TRBV29-1	TRBJ1-2	.	CSVEALRGGTLGYGYTF	TGCAGCGTCGAGGCCCTTAGGGGGGGCACCCTGGGCTATGGCTACACCTTC
TRBD1	TRBV19	TRBJ1-4	.	CASNKDRANEKLFF	TGTGCCAGTAACAAGGACAGGGCCAATGAAAAACTGTTTTTT
.	TRBV7-9	TRBJ1-1	.	CASSPRQGGTEAFF	TGTGCCAGCAGCCCCCGGCAGGGTGGGACTGAAGCTTTCTTT
TRBD1	TRBV7-9	TRBJ1-2	.	CASSQDRGRWGYTF	TGTGCCAGCAGCCAAGACAGGGGGCGGTGGGGCTACACCTTC
TRBD2	TRBV18	TRBJ2-7	.	CASSPPGSRRGSEQYF	TGTGCCAGCTCACCACCGGGCAGCCGGCGGGGGTCCGAGCAGTACTTC
.	TRBV5-4	TRBJ2-3	.	CASSALSSGDTQYF	TGTGCCAGCAGCGCCCTTTCCTCGGGGGATACGCAGTATTTT
TRBD1	TRBV29-1	TRBJ1-1	.	CSVRQGGGTEAFF	TGCAGCGTGCGACAGGGAGGAGGAACTGAAGCTTTCTTT
.	TRBV14	TRBJ2-5	.	CASSQDYGGETQYF	TGTGCCAGCAGCCAAGATTACGGGGGCGAGACCCAGTACTTC
TRBD1	TRBV3-1/TRBV3-2	TRBJ1-5	.	CASSLGTGSNQPQHF	TGTGCCAGCAGCCTAGGGACAGGTAGCAATCAGCCCCAGCATTTT
TRBD2	TRBV11-2	TRBJ2-4	.	CASNLAGDNIQYF	TGTGCCAGCAACCTAGCGGGAGATAACATTCAGTACTTC
.	TRBV11-2	TRBJ2-2	once	CASSLVGRLRGTGELFF	TGTGCCAGCAGCCTCGTCGGTAGACTGAGAGGCACCGGGGAGCTGTTTTTT
.	TRBV6-2/TRBV6-3	TRBJ1-5	.	CASSILEKGQPQHF	TGTGCCAGCAGCATTCTAGAAAAAGGGCAGCCCCAGCATTTT
.	TRBV7-2	TRBJ1-3	.	CASSLSGGAPSGNTIYF	TGTGCCAGCAGCTTATCCGGGGGCGCCCCCTCTGGAAACACCATATATTTT